Each of the 28 T cell receptor beta chains below was sequenced from the same sample in a study of blood T cells in healthy people across ages. Primed by a sample-barcoded 5' primer and a J-beta primer mix, a second PCR proceeded for 7 to 11 cycles. Via MiXCR, TCRdb re-called the 5' RACE reads, giving one row per CDR3 protein. Among hundreds of thousands of distinct CDR3 sequences listed, around 21% were seen once. Sequencing was carried out using blood. These receptors were obtained from a man aged 65-85 years in good health.

In this sample, this clonotype turned up once. J is TRBJ2-5 and V is TRBV19, with 10 bases matching TRBD2. Gene TRBJ2-1 matches the end of the DNA better, so the J call may be wrong. The germline V gene encodes CDR1 LNHDA and CDR2 SQIVND (reference sequence). CDR3 length equals 15 residues. CDR3 coding DNA: TGTGCCAGTAGTACATACTGGACTAGCGGTAATGAGCAGTTCTTC. Translated, it gives CASSTYWTSGNEQFF.

This clonotype was observed a few times. The chain joins TRBV20-1 to TRBJ2-4; the match to TRBD2 covers 8 bases. The germline V gene encodes CDR1 DFQATT and CDR2 SNEGSKA (reference sequence). Trimming removed 1 base from V and 5 bases from J; junction bases left unmatched: 10. This CDR3 is built from 16 residues. The CDR3 spells CSARGAGDRIQNIQYF. Written as DNA, the CDR3 is TGCAGTGCTAGAGGAGCGGGAGATAGAATCCAAAACATTCAGTACTTC.

The rearrangement links TRBV12-3 or TRBV12-4 to TRBJ2-5; 15 positions match TRBD2. V shed 1 base, J shed 0 bases, and the junction held 6 bases outside the gene matches. This CDR3 region has 19 residues. The CDR3 region has the DNA TGTGCCAGCAGTTTAGTGGGACTAGCGGGAGGCGCGTACCAAGAGACCCAGTACTTC. This encodes CASSLVGLAGGAYQETQYF.

V is TRBV13 and J is TRBJ2-7, with D unclear. This CDR3 region has 14 residues. Germline CDR1 reads PRHDT; CDR2 reads FYEKMQ (reference sequence). Trimming removed 1 base at V and 6 bases at J, with 13 bases between. The CDR3: CASSLATWNGEQYF. In DNA form, the CDR3 reads TGTGCCAGCAGCTTAGCTACCTGGAATGGCGAGCAGTACTTC.

CDR3 region: CAISESAQTANYGYTF. CDR3 DNA: TGTGCCATCAGTGAGTCGGCTCAGACGGCTAACTATGGCTACACCTTC. The chain carries TRBV10-3 and TRBJ1-2, with unresolved D. V dropped 0 bases and J dropped 0 bases, with 11 bases sitting between them. The CDR3 is 16 residues long. Per the germline V gene, CDR1 is ENHRY and CDR2 is SYGVKD.

This clonotype was observed at least ten times. J is TRBJ2-7 and V is TRBV7-3, with 10 bases fitting TRBD1. Germline values: CDR1 SGHTA, CDR2 FQGTGA. V lost 5 bases to trimming and J lost 0 bases; unmatched junction nucleotides: 7. This CDR3 has 16 amino acids. CDR3 sequence: CASSVEGQGISYEQYF. CDR3 sequence (DNA): TGTGCCAGCAGCGTCGAGGGACAGGGGATCTCCTACGAGCAGTACTTC.

This clonotype was counted a few times. The chain combines TRBV29-1 with TRBJ2-1, with 9 nucleotides matching TRBD2. Germline V gene data show CDR1 as SQVTM and CDR2 as ANQGSEA. This CDR3 is 14 amino acids long. Trimming cost V 7 bases and J 8 bases; bases outside gene matches: 12. The CDR3 DNA sequence: TGCAGCGCTGCTAGCGGGACCTCTGTTGATGAGCAGTTCTTC. This gives the protein CSAASGTSVDEQFF.

The V call is TRBV7-8, the J call TRBJ2-7; the D gene is possibly TRBD1 (6 bases). V lost 0 bases and J 0 bases, leaving 9 bases between the germline ends. This CDR3 has 15 residues. In germline, CDR1 is SGHVS, CDR2 FQNEAQ. For the CDR3, the DNA is TGTGCCAGCAGCTTAGCCGGGACACCCTCCTACGAGCAGTACTTC. As protein: CASSLAGTPSYEQYF.

J is TRBJ2-3 and V is TRBV20-1, with D possibly being TRBD2 (5 bases). Germline values: CDR1 DFQATT, CDR2 SNEGSKA (reference sequence). The ends were cut back, 8 bases at V and 0 bases at J, with 15 bases in the middle. The CDR3 has 14 amino acids. CDR3: CSSKAVSSTDTQYF. The DNA for the CDR3 is TGCAGTTCCAAAGCGGTTTCTAGCACAGATACGCAGTATTTT.

Comments on this clonotype: It may be a read error: a sequence one base away is much more abundant. CDR3 sequence: CASSLRWTGGPGETQYF. The CDR3 nucleotides read TGTGCCAGCAGCTTGAGGTGGACAGGAGGCCCAGGAGAGACCCAGTACTTC. The chain joins TRBV5-6 to TRBJ2-5; 7 bases map to TRBD1. The trim removed 1 base at V and 4 bases at J, leaving 13 bases unmatched. This CDR3 contains 17 residues. The V gene's germline CDR1 is SGHDT and CDR2 YYEEEE.

The chain's CDR3 is CASSYGGWVTDEQYF. The CDR3 DNA reads TGTGCCAGCAGTTACGGGGGCTGGGTTACGGACGAGCAGTACTTC. This chain links TRBV6-2 or TRBV6-3 with TRBJ2-7; TRBD1 is a possible D gene (6 bases). Germline assignment: CDR1 MNHEY and CDR2 SVGEGT. V was cut by 2 bases and J by 5 bases, with 16 bases left in between. CDR3 length: 15 amino acids.

This clonotype showed up just a few times. The chain carries TRBV20-1 and TRBJ1-2; no clear D. This CDR3 region has 12 residues. Germline values: CDR1 DFQATT, CDR2 SNEGSKA (reference sequence). V was shortened by 1 base and J by 5 bases, with 8 bases between the two germline ends. In nucleotides, the CDR3 is TGCAGTGCTAGAGTCGTCGAGTATGGCTACACCTTC. Protein product: CSARVVEYGYTF.

In its sample, this clonotype was seen a few times. This chain joins TRBV9 and TRBJ2-7; D is unresolved. The germline V gene encodes CDR1 SGDLS and CDR2 YYNGEE. The V gene lost 0 bases and the J gene lost 2 bases, with 9 bases spanning the gap. This CDR3 has 14 amino acids. This CDR3 is CASSVAPGTYEQYF. The DNA of the CDR3 is TGTGCCAGCAGCGTAGCTCCAGGAACCTACGAGCAGTACTTC. The variable domain in full, completed from reference TRBV9 and TRBJ2-7, reads DSGVTQTPKHLITATGQRVTLRCSPRSGDLSVYWYQQSLDQGLQFLIQYYNGEERAKGNILERFSAQQFPDLHSELNLSSLELGDSALYFCASSVAPGTYEQYFGPGTRLTVT.

This chain links TRBV20-1 with TRBJ1-2; TRBD1 matches 9 bases. Germline loops: CDR1 DFQATT, CDR2 SNEGSKA (reference sequence). CDR3 length: 13 amino acids. With 5 bases clipped from V and 5 bases from J, the junction kept 6 bases outside the gene matches. Written as DNA, the CDR3 is TGCAGTGCTGGGGGACAGGGAGGTTATGGCTACACCTTC. Encoded protein: CSAGGQGGYGYTF.

The chain has TRBV20-1 and TRBJ2-7; D unresolved. There are 14 residues in the CDR3. The ends were cut back, 2 bases at V and 0 bases at J, with 11 bases in the middle. Germline CDR1 and CDR2: DFQATT and SNEGSKA (reference sequence). CDR3: CSARRADSSYEQYF. The CDR3 nucleotides read TGCAGTGCTAGAAGGGCCGATAGCTCCTACGAGCAGTACTTC.

This clonotype showed up just a few times. The CDR3 DNA is TGCAGTGCTAGTCCCTCCCGAGGGGGGACCTACGAGCAGTACTTC. Translating gives CSASPSRGGTYEQYF. The chain carries TRBV20-1 and TRBJ2-7, with D possibly being TRBD1 or TRBD2 (6 bases each). V was cut by 3 bases and J by 2 bases, with 17 bases left in between. This CDR3 is built from 15 residues. CDR1 DFQATT and CDR2 SNEGSKA come from the germline V gene (reference sequence).

J is TRBJ2-7 and V is TRBV12-3 or TRBV12-4; TRBD1 might be the D (7 bases). V was clipped by 5 bases and J by 2 bases, with 13 bases between them. The CDR3 contains 14 residues. The CDR3 DNA reads TGTGCCAGCAGTCCGCGGAGGGGGCCCTACGAGCAGTACTTC. Residues: CASSPRRGPYEQYF.

This clonotype appeared a few times. The V and J genes are TRBV11-2 and TRBJ2-1; 9 bases map to TRBD2. Germline trimming cut 5 bases from V and 4 bases from J; bases unmatched to any gene: 6. The germline V gene encodes CDR1 SGHAT and CDR2 FQNNGV. CDR3 length equals 15 residues. CDR3 DNA sequence: TGTGCCAGCAGCCAAGGACTAGCGCATTACAATGAGCAGTTCTTC. Amino acids: CASSQGLAHYNEQFF.

This chain joins TRBV6-5 and TRBJ2-3; 8 nucleotides line up with TRBD1. The CDR3 contains 15 residues. Germline loops: CDR1 MNHEY, CDR2 SVGAGI. V lost 8 bases, J lost 2 bases, and 9 bases stayed unmatched. CDR3: CASGKTGGVTDTQYF. The CDR3 DNA sequence: TGTGCCAGCGGAAAAACAGGGGGAGTCACAGATACGCAGTATTTT.

The J gene is TRBJ2-5, the V gene TRBV5-1, with TRBD2 matching 10 bases. The CDR3 runs to 17 residues. Germline V gene sequence: CDR1 SGHRS, CDR2 YFSETQ. V lost 0 bases to trimming and J lost 3 bases; unmatched junction nucleotides: 8. The chain's CDR3 is CASSLGATSGKEETQYF. The DNA of the CDR3 is TGCGCCAGCAGCTTGGGTGCCACTAGCGGGAAGGAAGAGACCCAGTACTTC.

The chain links TRBV25-1 to TRBJ1-2, with 8 bases identical to TRBD1. CDR3 size: 13 residues. With V trimmed by 2 bases and J by 8 bases, 4 bases remained unmatched. Per the germline V gene, CDR1 is MGHDK and CDR2 is SYGVNS. The CDR3 region is CASSEGQGRGYTF. The CDR3 nucleotides are TGTGCCAGCAGTGAAGGACAGGGAAGAGGCTACACCTTC.

V usage is TRBV4-3 and J usage is TRBJ2-1; TRBD1 matches 7 bases. V trimming: 3 bases; J trimming: 1 base; junction bases outside the gene matches: 12. Per the germline V gene, CDR1 is LGHNA and CDR2 is YSLEER. This CDR3 region has 18 residues. The CDR3 spells CASSHQRVQGQSYNEQFF. The CDR3 nucleotides read TGCGCCAGCAGCCACCAAAGAGTACAGGGGCAATCCTACAATGAGCAGTTCTTC.

V and J are TRBV6-6 and TRBJ2-5, with 9 bases that match TRBD2. With V trimmed by 6 bases and J by 1 base, 9 bases remained unmatched. The V gene's germline CDR1 is MNHNY and CDR2 SVGAGI (reference sequence). CDR3 length: 16 amino acids. The CDR3 DNA sequence: TGTGCCAGCAGACCCCCGACTAGCGGAATCCAAGAGACCCAGTACTTC. Translation gives CASRPPTSGIQETQYF.

The V gene is TRBV20-1, the J gene TRBJ2-5; no firm D call. The tail of the sequence fits TRBJ2-1 better, so the J call may be wrong. This CDR3 has 13 amino acids. CDR1 is DFQATT, CDR2 SNEGSKA, per germline (reference sequence). CDR3: CSARDSVYNEQFF. DNA for the CDR3: TGCAGTGCTAGAGATTCGGTCTACAATGAGCAGTTCTTC.

The V call is TRBV7-2, the J call TRBJ2-1, with 8 bases identical to TRBD2. V gave up 3 bases and J gave up 6 bases; unmatched junction bases: 10. The length of the CDR3 is 16 residues. The germline V gene encodes CDR1 SGHTA and CDR2 FQGNSA. The DNA of the CDR3 is TGTGCCAGCAGCTTCGAAATAGGTGGGACTAGCAATGAGCAGTTCTTC. It is translated as CASSFEIGGTSNEQFF. The full variable domain, in which reference TRBV7-2 and TRBJ2-1 provide the parts outside the CDR3, is GAGVSQSPSNKVTEKGKDVELRCDPISGHTALYWYRQSLGQGLEFLIYFQGNSAPDKSGLPSDRFSAERTGGSVSTLTIQRTQQEDSAVYLCASSFEIGGTSNEQFFGPGTRLTVL.

This chain connects TRBV7-2 to TRBJ2-5; D is ambiguous. V was clipped by 3 bases and J by 7 bases, with 9 bases between them. Germline V gives CDR1 SGHTA, CDR2 FQGNSA. The CDR3 is 12 amino acids. The CDR3 DNA follows: TGTGCCAGCAGCTTCAGCACCGGGACCCAGTACTTC. It yields the protein CASSFSTGTQYF.

This clonotype was seen only a few times. This chain joins TRBV12-3 or TRBV12-4 and TRBJ2-5; 9 bases map to TRBD1. With the DNA end fitting TRBJ2-7 better, the J assignment may be wrong. The CDR3 spans 14 residues. The chain's CDR3 is CASRRDRDSYEQYF. DNA for the CDR3: TGTGCCAGCAGGCGGGACAGGGACTCCTACGAGCAGTACTTC.

The chain employs TRBV9 and TRBJ2-5; 7 bases agree with TRBD1. The better agreement between TRBJ2-7 and the DNA end casts doubt on the J call. This CDR3 region has 15 residues. Germline CDR1 and CDR2: SGDLS and YYNGEE. The chain's CDR3 is CASSETGEAPYEQYF. The CDR3 DNA reads as TGTGCCAGCAGCGAAACAGGGGAAGCCCCCTACGAGCAGTACTTC.